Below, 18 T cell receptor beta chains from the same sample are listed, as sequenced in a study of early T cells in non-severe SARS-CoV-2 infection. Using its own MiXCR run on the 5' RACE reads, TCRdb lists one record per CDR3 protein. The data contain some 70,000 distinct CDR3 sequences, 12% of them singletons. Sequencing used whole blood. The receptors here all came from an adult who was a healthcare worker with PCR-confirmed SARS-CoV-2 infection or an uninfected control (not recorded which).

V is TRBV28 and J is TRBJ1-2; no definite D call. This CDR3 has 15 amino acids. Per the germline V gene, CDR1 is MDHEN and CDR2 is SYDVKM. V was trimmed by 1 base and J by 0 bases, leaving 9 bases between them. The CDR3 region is CASSLFEGANYGYTF. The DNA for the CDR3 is TGTGCCAGCAGTTTATTTGAGGGAGCTAACTATGGCTACACCTTC.

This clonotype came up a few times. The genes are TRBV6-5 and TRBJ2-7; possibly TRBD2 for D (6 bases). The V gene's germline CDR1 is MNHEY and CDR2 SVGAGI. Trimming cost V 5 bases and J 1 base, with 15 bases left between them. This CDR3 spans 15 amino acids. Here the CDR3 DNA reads TGTGCCAGCAGTAATAGGGCGCGGGGATCCTACGAGCAGTACTTC. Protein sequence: CASSNRARGSYEQYF.

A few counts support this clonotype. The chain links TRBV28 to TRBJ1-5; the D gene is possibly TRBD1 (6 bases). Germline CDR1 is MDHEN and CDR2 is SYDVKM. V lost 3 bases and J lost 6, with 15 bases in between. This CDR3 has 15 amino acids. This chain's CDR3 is CASSFPQGGTQPQHF. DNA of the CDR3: TGTGCCAGCAGTTTCCCACAGGGAGGTACTCAGCCCCAGCATTTT.

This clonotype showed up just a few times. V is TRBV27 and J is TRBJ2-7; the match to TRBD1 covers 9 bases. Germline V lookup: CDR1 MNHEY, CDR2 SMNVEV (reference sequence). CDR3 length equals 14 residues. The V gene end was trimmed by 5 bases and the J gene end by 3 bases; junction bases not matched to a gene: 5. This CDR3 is CASSPGQGLYEQYF. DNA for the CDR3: TGTGCCAGCAGTCCGGGACAGGGTCTCTACGAGCAGTACTTC.

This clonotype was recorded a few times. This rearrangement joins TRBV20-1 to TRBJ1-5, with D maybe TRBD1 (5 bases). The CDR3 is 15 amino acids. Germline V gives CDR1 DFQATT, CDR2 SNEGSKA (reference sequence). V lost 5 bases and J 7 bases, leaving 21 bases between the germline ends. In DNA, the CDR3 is TGCAGTGCTGTGGACGAGGCTTGGAAGGGGCAGCCCCAGCATTTT. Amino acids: CSAVDEAWKGQPQHF.

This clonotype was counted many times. As DNA, the CDR3 is TGCGCCAGCAGCACCGGACAGGGTATCGATCGGCAGTACTTC. Translation gives CASSTGQGIDRQYF. V is TRBV5-1 and J is TRBJ2-7, with 8 bases lining up with TRBD1. With 4 bases clipped from V and 9 bases from J, the junction kept 12 bases outside the gene matches. Looked up from germline, CDR1 is SGHRS and CDR2 is YFSETQ. The length of the CDR3 is 14 residues.

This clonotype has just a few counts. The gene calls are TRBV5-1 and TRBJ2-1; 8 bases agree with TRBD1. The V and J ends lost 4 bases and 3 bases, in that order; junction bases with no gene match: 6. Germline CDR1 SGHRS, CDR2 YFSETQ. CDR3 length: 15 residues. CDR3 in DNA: TGCGCCAGCAGCACGGGACAGGTCGTCTACAATGAGCAGTTCTTC. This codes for CASSTGQVVYNEQFF.

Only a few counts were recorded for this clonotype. The DNA for the CDR3 is TGTGCCAGCTCACCAACAGGTGACCCGTTTGGAATGAATCAGCCCCAGCATTTT. Translating gives CASSPTGDPFGMNQPQHF. This chain connects TRBV18 to TRBJ1-5, with a weak D call TRBD1 (5 bases). V lost 2 bases and J lost 4, with 21 bases in between. Germline CDR1 reads KGHSH; CDR2 reads LQKENI. There are 18 residues in the CDR3.

The chain's CDR3 is CATSDPRQGGSNQPQHF. The CDR3 DNA reads as TGTGCCACCAGTGACCCTAGACAGGGGGGAAGCAATCAGCCCCAGCATTTT. J is TRBJ1-5 and V is TRBV24-1; 9 bases line up with TRBD1. V lost 4 bases and J lost 1; bases outside the gene matches: 7. This CDR3 is built from 17 residues. The germline V gene encodes CDR1 KGHDR and CDR2 SFDVKD.

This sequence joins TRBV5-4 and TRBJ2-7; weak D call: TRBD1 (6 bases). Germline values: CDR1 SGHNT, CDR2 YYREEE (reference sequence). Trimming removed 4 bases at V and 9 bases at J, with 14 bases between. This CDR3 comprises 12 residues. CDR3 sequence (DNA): TGTGCCAGCAGCCAGGACAGTCGCGGGCAGTACTTC. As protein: CASSQDSRGQYF.

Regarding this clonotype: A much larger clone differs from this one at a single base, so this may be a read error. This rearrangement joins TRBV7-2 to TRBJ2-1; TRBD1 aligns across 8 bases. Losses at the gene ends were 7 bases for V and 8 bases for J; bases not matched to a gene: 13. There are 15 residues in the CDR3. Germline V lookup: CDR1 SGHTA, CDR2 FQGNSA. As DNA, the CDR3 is TGTGCCAGCACCTTTAGCGGCAGGGGGCGGGATGAGCAGTTCTTC. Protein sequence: CASTFSGRGRDEQFF.

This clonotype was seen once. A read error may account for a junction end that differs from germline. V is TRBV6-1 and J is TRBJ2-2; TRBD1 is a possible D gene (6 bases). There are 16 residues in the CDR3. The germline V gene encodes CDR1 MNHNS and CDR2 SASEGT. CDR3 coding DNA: TGTGCCACCAGTGCTCCGCACAGGGAACGCACCGGGGAGCTGTTTTTT. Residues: CATSAPHRERTGELFF.

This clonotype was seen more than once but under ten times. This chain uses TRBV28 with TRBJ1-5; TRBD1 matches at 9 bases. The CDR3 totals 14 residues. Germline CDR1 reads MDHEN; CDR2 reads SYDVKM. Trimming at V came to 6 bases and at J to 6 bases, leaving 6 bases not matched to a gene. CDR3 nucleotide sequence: TGTGCCAGCAGCGGCACAGGGGGCGGTCAGCCCCAGCATTTT. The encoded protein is CASSGTGGGQPQHF.

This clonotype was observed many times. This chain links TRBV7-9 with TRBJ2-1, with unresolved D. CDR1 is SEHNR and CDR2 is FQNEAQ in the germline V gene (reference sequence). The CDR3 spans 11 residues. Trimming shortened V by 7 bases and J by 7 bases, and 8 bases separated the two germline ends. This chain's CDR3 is CASNNNNEQFF. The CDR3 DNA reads TGTGCCAGCAACAACAATAATGAGCAGTTCTTC.

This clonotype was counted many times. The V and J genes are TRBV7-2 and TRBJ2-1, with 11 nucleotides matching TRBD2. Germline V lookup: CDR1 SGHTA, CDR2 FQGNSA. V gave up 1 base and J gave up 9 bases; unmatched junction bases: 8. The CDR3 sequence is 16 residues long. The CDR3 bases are TGTGCCAGCAGCTTAGTCGGAGGACTAGCGGGTAGTGAGCAGTTCTTC. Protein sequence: CASSLVGGLAGSEQFF.

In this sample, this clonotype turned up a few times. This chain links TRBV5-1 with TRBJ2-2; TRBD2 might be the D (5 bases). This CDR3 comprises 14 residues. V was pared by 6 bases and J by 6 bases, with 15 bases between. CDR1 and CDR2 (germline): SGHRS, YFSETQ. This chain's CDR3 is CASKLREIAGELFF. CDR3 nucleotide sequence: TGCGCCAGCAAGCTCCGGGAAATCGCCGGGGAGCTGTTTTTT. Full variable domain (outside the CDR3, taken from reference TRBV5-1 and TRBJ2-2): KAGVTQTPRYLIKTRGQQVTLSCSPISGHRSVSWYQQTPGQGLQFLFEYFSETQRNKGNFPGRFSGRQFSNSRSEMNVSTLELGDSALYLCASKLREIAGELFFGEGSRLTVL.

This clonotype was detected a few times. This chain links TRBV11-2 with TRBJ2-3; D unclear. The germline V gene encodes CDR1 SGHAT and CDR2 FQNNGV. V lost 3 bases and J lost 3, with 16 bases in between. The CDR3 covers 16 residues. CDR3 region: CASSLAWTAWTDTQYF. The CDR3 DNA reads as TGTGCCAGCAGCTTGGCGTGGACCGCCTGGACAGATACGCAGTATTTT.

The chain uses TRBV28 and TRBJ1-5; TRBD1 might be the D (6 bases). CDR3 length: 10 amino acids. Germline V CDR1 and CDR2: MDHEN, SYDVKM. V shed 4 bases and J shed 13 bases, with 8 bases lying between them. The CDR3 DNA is TGTGCCAGCAGTTCTGACAGGCAGCATTTT. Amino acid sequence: CASSSDRQHF.